The next 8 T cell receptor beta chains were all read from a single sample in a study of beta chain features in type 1 diabetes. Sequencing targeted expressed TCRB transcripts, as all isolated RNA had been reverse transcribed. The data were produced by immunoSEQ multiplex PCR, yet TCRdb's version contains in-frame clones alone and is incomplete. The data contain 970,000 or so clones, roughly a sixth of them seen just once; the ten biggest clones take up about 0.02%. The sequenced material came from naive CD4+ T cells from blood. The source of these receptors is a young woman in good health.

This clone turned up a few times. The gene calls are TRBV25-1 and TRBJ1-5, with 8 bases identical to TRBD1. V dropped 8 bases and J dropped 5; count of bases not matched to a gene: 14. The CDR3 is 16 amino acids. CDR1 is MGHDK, CDR2 SYGVNS, per germline. The CDR3: CASGGLGTGGYQPQHF. DNA of the CDR3: TGTGCCAGCGGGGGCCTCGGAACAGGGGGTTATCAGCCCCAGCATTTT.

CDR3 nucleotides: TGTGCCAGCACCACTGTGGGACGTGGTCCTTCACCCCTCCACTTT. Residues: CASTTVGRGPSPLHF. The chain joins TRBV27 to TRBJ1-6, with a weak D call TRBD1 (5 bases). The CDR3 runs to 15 residues. The germline V and J ends were trimmed by 7 bases and 9 bases, with 19 bases remaining between them. Germline values: CDR1 MNHEY, CDR2 SMNVEV (reference sequence).

In this sample, this clone turned up a few times. The chain links TRBV5-1 to TRBJ2-6; D is possibly TRBD2 (6 bases). Trimming removed 3 bases at V and 0 bases at J, with 19 bases between. From germline, CDR1 is SGHRS and CDR2 YFSETQ. The CDR3 totals 19 residues. In DNA form, the CDR3 reads TGCGCCAGCAGCTCGAAACCGGGACTTTTCTTCTCTGGGGCCAACGTCCTGACTTTC. Encoded protein: CASSSKPGLFFSGANVLTF.

The chain carries TRBV14 and TRBJ1-5; 7 bases map to TRBD1. V dropped 3 bases and J dropped 5; count of bases not matched to a gene: 13. Germline loops: CDR1 SGHDN, CDR2 FVKESK. This CDR3 has 17 residues. Here the CDR3 reads CASSHPIRQGRDQPQHF. The CDR3 nucleotides are TGTGCCAGCAGCCATCCTATTCGACAGGGTCGGGATCAGCCCCAGCATTTT.

The CDR3: CASSFSAGPYEQYF. In DNA form, the CDR3 reads TGTGCCAGCAGCTTTTCCGCCGGACCCTACGAGCAGTACTTC. This chain joins TRBV13 and TRBJ2-7; D not certain. V shed 3 bases and J shed 2 bases, with 11 bases lying between them. Looked up from germline, CDR1 is PRHDT and CDR2 is FYEKMQ (reference sequence). This CDR3 is built from 14 residues.

This clone was counted between two and nine times. The V and J genes are TRBV20-1 and TRBJ2-3; D is uncertain. The CDR3 loop spans 11 amino acids. Germline CDR1 DFQATT, CDR2 SNEGSKA (reference sequence). V was trimmed by 5 bases and J by 6 bases, leaving 9 bases between them. Here the CDR3 DNA reads TGCAGTGCTGCCCTTTTCGATACGCAGTATTTT. This gives the protein CSAALFDTQYF.

V gene TRBV2 combines with J gene TRBJ2-2; a possible D gene is TRBD1 (6 bases). This CDR3 spans 16 amino acids. V was clipped by 1 base and J by 4 bases, with 13 bases between them. Germline CDR1 reads SNHLY; CDR2 reads FYNNEI. DNA of the CDR3: TGTGCCAGCAGTGAAGGGCAGGGGACCGTCACCGGGGAGCTGTTTTTT. It is translated as CASSEGQGTVTGELFF.

This clone has a handful of counts. This rearrangement joins TRBV13 to TRBJ2-5, with 8 bases identical to TRBD1. Looked up from germline, CDR1 is PRHDT and CDR2 is FYEKMQ (reference sequence). V was pared by 3 bases and J by 6 bases, with 6 bases of the junction left unmatched. CDR3 size: 14 residues. CDR3 amino acids: CASSFGTGGQTQYF. As DNA, the CDR3 is TGTGCCAGCAGCTTTGGAACAGGGGGGCAGACCCAGTACTTC.